This is a list of T cell receptor beta chains from one sample in a study of blood T cell repertoires in COVID-19. The repertoire was sequenced with immunoSEQ multiplex PCR; TCRdb's copy has only in-frame clones and lacks some. The data contain some 110,000 clones, 70% to 90% of them seen just once; the ten biggest clones take up approximately 1.5%. The sample was peripheral blood. These receptors came from a man aged 35 to 55 with acute or convalescent COVID-19. Each CDR3 is given with its conserved first and last residue. The D gene is left open where the match is weak. The size of a clone is reported for some rows only, either as once, few or many, or as a class for expanded clones.

CDR3nt: TGTGCCAGCAGCTCCAGGGTTTCACCCCTCCACTTT
CDR3aa: CASSSRVSPLHF
abundance: .
d_gene: .
v_gene: TRBV9
j_gene: TRBJ1-6

CDR3nt: TGTGCCAGCAGCAGACCCGGGACAACCCCCTACAATGAGCAGTTCTTC
CDR3aa: CASSRPGTTPYNEQFF
abundance: .
d_gene: .
v_gene: TRBV11-2
j_gene: TRBJ2-1

CDR3nt: TGTGCCGGAAACAGGGACGGTATTGGCTACACCTTC
CDR3aa: CAGNRDGIGYTF
abundance: .
d_gene: .
v_gene: TRBV28
j_gene: TRBJ1-2

CDR3nt: TGTGCCAGCAGTTACGTATCAGAAAATCAGCCCCAGCATTTT
CDR3aa: CASSYVSENQPQHF
abundance: .
d_gene: .
v_gene: TRBV6-2/TRBV6-3
j_gene: TRBJ1-5

CDR3nt: TGTGCCAGCAGTTTGACAGTCTATAACCAGCCCCAGCATTTT
CDR3aa: CASSLTVYNQPQHF
abundance: .
d_gene: .
v_gene: TRBV27
j_gene: TRBJ1-5

CDR3nt: TGTGCCAGTAGTAACGGACGGGGTTACGAGCAGTACTTC
CDR3aa: CASSNGRGYEQYF
abundance: .
d_gene: .
v_gene: TRBV19
j_gene: TRBJ2-7

CDR3nt: TGCGCCAGCAGCCCGACTAATGAAGAGACCCAGTACTTC
CDR3aa: CASSPTNEETQYF
abundance: .
d_gene: .
v_gene: TRBV5-1
j_gene: TRBJ2-5

CDR3nt: TGTGCCAGCAGCTTACAACTAGTCGACAATGAGCAGTTCTTC
CDR3aa: CASSLQLVDNEQFF
abundance: few
d_gene: .
v_gene: TRBV7-3
j_gene: TRBJ2-1

CDR3nt: TGTGCCAGCTCACCGACAGTTAACCACATGAACACTGAAGCTTTCTTT
CDR3aa: CASSPTVNHMNTEAFF
abundance: .
d_gene: .
v_gene: TRBV18
j_gene: TRBJ1-1

CDR3nt: TGTGCCAGCAGCCAACAGTCAAATGAGCAGTTCTTC
CDR3aa: CASSQQSNEQFF
abundance: .
d_gene: .
v_gene: TRBV3-1/TRBV3-2
j_gene: TRBJ2-1

CDR3nt: TGTGCCAGCAGCCGCACCCTCGGGGTAGCGGGAGTGGGGGAGACCCAGTACTTC
CDR3aa: CASSRTLGVAGVGETQYF
abundance: .
d_gene: TRBD2
v_gene: TRBV11-2
j_gene: TRBJ2-5

CDR3nt: TGTGCCATCAGTGACGCGGGGGACACCGGGGAGCTGTTTTTT
CDR3aa: CAISDAGDTGELFF
abundance: many
d_gene: TRBD2
v_gene: TRBV10-3
j_gene: TRBJ2-2

CDR3nt: TGTGCCAGCAGTCTCACTAGCGGGGGGGCACCTGGGGCCAACGTCCTGACTTTC
CDR3aa: CASSLTSGGAPGANVLTF
abundance: .
d_gene: TRBD2
v_gene: TRBV6-6
j_gene: TRBJ2-6

CDR3nt: TGTGCCAGCAGCCAAGATGCCGCGGCGAGCTCCTACGAGCAGTACTTC
CDR3aa: CASSQDAAASSYEQYF
abundance: .
d_gene: .
v_gene: TRBV4-2
j_gene: TRBJ2-7

CDR3nt: TGTGCCAGCAGCCGGGGGGACACTGAAGCTTTCTTT
CDR3aa: CASSRGDTEAFF
abundance: .
d_gene: .
v_gene: TRBV7-9
j_gene: TRBJ1-1

CDR3nt: TGTGCCAGTAGTACCAGGGTACAGCCCCAGCATTTT
CDR3aa: CASSTRVQPQHF
abundance: .
d_gene: .
v_gene: TRBV19
j_gene: TRBJ1-5

CDR3nt: TGTGCCAGCAGCGGTAGCGGGACCTCCTACGAGCAGTACTTC
CDR3aa: CASSGSGTSYEQYF
abundance: .
d_gene: TRBD2
v_gene: TRBV7-6
j_gene: TRBJ2-7

CDR3nt: TGTGCCAGTACTACAACCGGGGGATCTATTGGCTACACCTTC
CDR3aa: CASTTTGGSIGYTF
abundance: .
d_gene: .
v_gene: TRBV19
j_gene: TRBJ1-2

CDR3nt: TGCGCCAGCAGCCAAGATCGAGGGTCCTACGAGCAGTACTTC
CDR3aa: CASSQDRGSYEQYF
abundance: few
d_gene: .
v_gene: TRBV4-1
j_gene: TRBJ2-7

CDR3nt: TGCGCCAGCAGCCAAGATCTGGGGGCGTATGAGCAGTTCTTC
CDR3aa: CASSQDLGAYEQFF
abundance: .
d_gene: .
v_gene: TRBV4-3
j_gene: TRBJ2-1

CDR3nt: TGTGCCAGCAGTTTCGGCGGGAGTCGCACCGGGGAGCTGTTTTTT
CDR3aa: CASSFGGSRTGELFF
abundance: .
d_gene: TRBD2
v_gene: TRBV28
j_gene: TRBJ2-2

CDR3nt: TGTGCCAGCAGTCCGACAGGGCCAACTAATGAAAAACTGTTTTTT
CDR3aa: CASSPTGPTNEKLFF
abundance: .
d_gene: TRBD1
v_gene: TRBV27
j_gene: TRBJ1-4

CDR3nt: TGCGCCAGCACCGTCTTGAGCCAGCGGAAAAATACGCAGTATTTT
CDR3aa: CASTVLSQRKNTQYF
abundance: .
d_gene: .
v_gene: TRBV5-1
j_gene: TRBJ2-3

CDR3nt: TGTGCCAGCAGCCTAAGCGGGTCGACGATTTACAATGAGCAGTTCTTC
CDR3aa: CASSLSGSTIYNEQFF
abundance: few
d_gene: .
v_gene: TRBV7-3
j_gene: TRBJ2-1

CDR3nt: TGTGCCAGCTCACCGCGGGGGACAGATACGCAGTATTTT
CDR3aa: CASSPRGTDTQYF
abundance: once
d_gene: TRBD2
v_gene: TRBV18
j_gene: TRBJ2-3

CDR3nt: TGTGCCAGCAGCTTAGACCCTAGTGGCTACACCTTC
CDR3aa: CASSLDPSGYTF
abundance: .
d_gene: .
v_gene: TRBV7-9
j_gene: TRBJ1-2

CDR3nt: TGTGCCAGCAGTTACTGGGCAGAGCCTTCTAACTATGGCTACACCTTC
CDR3aa: CASSYWAEPSNYGYTF
abundance: few
d_gene: .
v_gene: TRBV6-5
j_gene: TRBJ1-2

CDR3nt: TGTGCCAGCAGCTTCGGTTCCGGGACTAGCGGGAGGCGTCATGCGGAGCAGTTCTTC
CDR3aa: CASSFGSGTSGRRHAEQFF
abundance: .
d_gene: TRBD2
v_gene: TRBV5-6
j_gene: TRBJ2-1

CDR3nt: TGTGCCACTAGACAGGCGATCTTATCCTACGAGCAGTACTTC
CDR3aa: CATRQAILSYEQYF
abundance: .
d_gene: .
v_gene: TRBV19
j_gene: TRBJ2-7

CDR3nt: TGTGCCAGCAGTTCCGGACTAGCGGGAAGTACAGATACGCAGTATTTT
CDR3aa: CASSSGLAGSTDTQYF
abundance: .
d_gene: TRBD2
v_gene: TRBV6-5
j_gene: TRBJ2-3

CDR3nt: TGTGCCAGCAGCTCATGGACAGGGGAGCAGTACTTC
CDR3aa: CASSSWTGEQYF
abundance: .
d_gene: TRBD1
v_gene: TRBV13
j_gene: TRBJ2-7

CDR3nt: TGTGCCAGCTCACCCGGGGGGAGCAAATCCTACGAGCAGTACTTC
CDR3aa: CASSPGGSKSYEQYF
abundance: .
d_gene: TRBD2
v_gene: TRBV18
j_gene: TRBJ2-7

CDR3nt: TGTGCCAGCAGTTTGTTCCCCTTTCGCTACACCTTC
CDR3aa: CASSLFPFRYTF
abundance: .
d_gene: .
v_gene: TRBV12-3/TRBV12-4
j_gene: TRBJ1-2

CDR3nt: TGTGCCAGCAGTTACATTCGGGGGGGGCGATACAATGAGCAGTTCTTC
CDR3aa: CASSYIRGGRYNEQFF
abundance: .
d_gene: TRBD2
v_gene: TRBV6-6
j_gene: TRBJ2-1

CDR3nt: TGCGCCAGCAGTTACCGGACTAGCGGGCAGACCCAGTACTTC
CDR3aa: CASSYRTSGQTQYF
abundance: .
d_gene: TRBD2
v_gene: TRBV5-1
j_gene: TRBJ2-5

CDR3nt: TGTGCCAGCAGCTGGACAGGGGGTATTGGCTACACCTTC
CDR3aa: CASSWTGGIGYTF
abundance: .
d_gene: TRBD1
v_gene: TRBV5-6
j_gene: TRBJ1-2

CDR3nt: TGTGCCAGCAGTCCGCGACAGGGAATCGCGGCAGAGACCCAGTACTTC
CDR3aa: CASSPRQGIAAETQYF
abundance: .
d_gene: TRBD1
v_gene: TRBV28
j_gene: TRBJ2-5

CDR3nt: TGTGCCAGCAGCCAAAGGACTAGCGGGGGTGAGACCCAGTACTTC
CDR3aa: CASSQRTSGGETQYF
abundance: once
d_gene: TRBD2
v_gene: TRBV7-2
j_gene: TRBJ2-5

CDR3nt: TGTGCCAGCAGCTGGGAGGGGAGAGAGCAGTACTTC
CDR3aa: CASSWEGREQYF
abundance: .
d_gene: TRBD2
v_gene: TRBV7-8
j_gene: TRBJ2-7

CDR3nt: TGTGCCAGCAGCTCGGACAGGCGGGATTTGCCCTCTGGAAACACCATATATTTT
CDR3aa: CASSSDRRDLPSGNTIYF
abundance: .
d_gene: TRBD1
v_gene: TRBV5-4
j_gene: TRBJ1-3

CDR3nt: TGTGCCAGCAGTCGGGACAGGGCCGCCTATAATTCACCCCTCCACTTT
CDR3aa: CASSRDRAAYNSPLHF
abundance: .
d_gene: TRBD1
v_gene: TRBV7-6
j_gene: TRBJ1-6

CDR3nt: TGTGCCATCAGTGAAAGGGGGACTGAAGCTTTCTTT
CDR3aa: CAISERGTEAFF
abundance: .
d_gene: .
v_gene: TRBV10-3
j_gene: TRBJ1-1

CDR3nt: TGTGCCAGTAGACAGGGTGGGGGAAGCAATCAGCCCCAGCATTTT
CDR3aa: CASRQGGGSNQPQHF
abundance: .
d_gene: .
v_gene: TRBV19
j_gene: TRBJ1-5

CDR3nt: TGTGCCAGCTCAACCGGGACAGGGTCCATCTATGAGCAGTTCTTC
CDR3aa: CASSTGTGSIYEQFF
abundance: .
d_gene: TRBD1
v_gene: TRBV18
j_gene: TRBJ2-1

CDR3nt: TGTGCCAGTAGTATTAAGCGGGAGGCCCTTTGGAATGAGCAGTTCTTC
CDR3aa: CASSIKREALWNEQFF
abundance: .
d_gene: TRBD2
v_gene: TRBV19
j_gene: TRBJ2-1

CDR3nt: TGTGCCAGTAGTATTACTAATTCCGGGACAGGGGCCCTGAGGTCGCAGTATTTT
CDR3aa: CASSITNSGTGALRSQYF
abundance: .
d_gene: TRBD1
v_gene: TRBV19
j_gene: TRBJ2-3

CDR3nt: TGTGCCAGCAGCCGCGGAGGCGCTGGGACCGGGGAGCTGTTTTTT
CDR3aa: CASSRGGAGTGELFF
abundance: .
d_gene: .
v_gene: TRBV7-6
j_gene: TRBJ2-2

CDR3nt: TGTGCCAGCATTCGCCACTCTCTGGACTCCCCAAATCAGCCCCAGCATTTT
CDR3aa: CASIRHSLDSPNQPQHF
abundance: .
d_gene: .
v_gene: TRBV6-6
j_gene: TRBJ1-5

CDR3nt: TGTGCCAGCAGCCAAGCGACAGGGGCGAGCTCCTACGAGCAGTACTTC
CDR3aa: CASSQATGASSYEQYF
abundance: .
d_gene: TRBD1
v_gene: TRBV4-2
j_gene: TRBJ2-7

CDR3nt: TGTGCCAGCAGCCGCGTCAGGCGGGTGGACACAGATACGCAGTATTTT
CDR3aa: CASSRVRRVDTDTQYF
abundance: .
d_gene: .
v_gene: TRBV6-2/TRBV6-3
j_gene: TRBJ2-3

CDR3nt: TGTGCCAGCAGGTCGACAGCGAACTATGGCTACACCTTC
CDR3aa: CASRSTANYGYTF
abundance: .
d_gene: .
v_gene: TRBV7-2
j_gene: TRBJ1-2

CDR3nt: TGTGCCAGCTCACCACTCCCAGGGGGGACTGAAGCTTTCTTT
CDR3aa: CASSPLPGGTEAFF
abundance: once
d_gene: TRBD1
v_gene: TRBV18
j_gene: TRBJ1-1

CDR3nt: TGCGCCAGCAGCCAGGGACTAGCGGGAGGACGTGGCAGGAATGAGCAGTTCTTC
CDR3aa: CASSQGLAGGRGRNEQFF
abundance: once
d_gene: TRBD2
v_gene: TRBV4-1
j_gene: TRBJ2-1

CDR3nt: TGTGCCAGCAGTTACGAGAAGCGGACTGAAGCTTTCTTT
CDR3aa: CASSYEKRTEAFF
abundance: .
d_gene: .
v_gene: TRBV6-5
j_gene: TRBJ1-1

CDR3nt: TGCGCCAGCAGCTTGGGTTTACCGGGGGGAGATACGCAGTATTTT
CDR3aa: CASSLGLPGGDTQYF
abundance: .
d_gene: TRBD2
v_gene: TRBV5-1
j_gene: TRBJ2-3

CDR3nt: TGTGCCAGCAGCTCCCAGCGGGGGGGAGGTGGGGCCAACGTCCTGACTTTC
CDR3aa: CASSSQRGGGGANVLTF
abundance: .
d_gene: TRBD2
v_gene: TRBV7-2
j_gene: TRBJ2-6

CDR3nt: TGTGCCAGCAGTTACTCGACAGGGAGGGAGACCCAGTACTTC
CDR3aa: CASSYSTGRETQYF
abundance: .
d_gene: .
v_gene: TRBV6-2/TRBV6-3
j_gene: TRBJ2-5

CDR3nt: TGTGCCAGCAGCTTAGACGGGGGGACAGGAGTTTTGGATGGCTACACCTTC
CDR3aa: CASSLDGGTGVLDGYTF
abundance: .
d_gene: TRBD1
v_gene: TRBV7-2
j_gene: TRBJ1-2

CDR3nt: TGCGCCAGCAGCTTGGCGACGGGTTCTTCACCCCTCCACTTT
CDR3aa: CASSLATGSSPLHF
abundance: few
d_gene: .
v_gene: TRBV5-1
j_gene: TRBJ1-6